One T cell receptor beta chain is described in this entry. The antigen remains undetermined. This CDR3 has 13 residues. Trimming cost V 7 bases and J 8 bases, with 18 bases left between them. The germline CDR1 and CDR2 sequences are SGHDT and YYEEEE. The PCR had 60 Vbeta and 13 Jbeta primers. Measured with immunoSEQ multiplex PCR; TCRdb has only the in-frame clones, and not every one. The table has some 190,000 clones, approximately 84% seen once. The data were obtained in a study of cytomegalovirus exposure and HLA in healthy donors. General study findings and limits: Most TCR sequences proved rare, with some public TCRs found in many donors.

The rearrangement links TRBV5-6 to TRBJ1-2; D is uncertain. The sequence was collected from a girl aged 5-17 years in good health and CMV-seropositive. Sequencing was carried out using PBMCs. CDR3 in amino acids: CASELVMGGGYTF. The CDR3 DNA reads TGTGCCAGCGAGCTTGTAATGGGAGGAGGCTACACCTTC.